This TCR beta chain came from a study of blood T cells in healthy people across ages. Through a sample-barcoded 5' primer and a J-beta primer mix, a second PCR was run for about 6 to 12 cycles. From the 5' RACE reads, TCRdb called clonotypes with MiXCR, one entry per CDR3 protein. The sample contains approximately 490,000 distinct CDR3 sequences, about 24% of which appear only once. There are a few counts of this clonotype. Trimming left V 6 bases short and J 5 bases short, with 13 bases between. Germline-derived CDR1 and CDR2 are MRHNA and SNTAGT. The CDR3 sequence is 14 residues long. The same sample was also used in a study of T cells of mothers and their children.

The chain carries TRBV6-4 and TRBJ1-4, with unresolved D. Sequenced: blood. This sequence was found in a boy younger than 18 in good health. CDR3 bases: TGTGCCAGCAGCTTGACGGCCGAAAATGAAAAACTGTTTTTT. It yields the protein CASSLTAENEKLFF.